Listed below are T cell receptor beta chains from one sample, sequenced in a study of shared clonotypes between healthy human individuals. Profiled with immunoSEQ multiplex PCR; TCRdb holds only in-frame clones, not every one. Here the sample spans approximately 980,000 clones, 76% being singletons. The specimen was memory CD4+ T cells sorted from blood. Every receptor here comes from a man between 18 and 35 years old in good health. CDR3s leave out the opening cysteine and the closing phenylalanine or tryptophan.

>TRBV7-9|TRBJ1-1
ASSPDLRDTEAF
>TRBV7-9|TRBJ2-7
ASSLGGGKSHEQY
>TRBV4-3|TRBJ2-1
ASSYYQASLSEQF
>TRBV5-6|TRBJ1-2
ASSLRDRQGYT
>TRBV7-6|TRBJ2-5
ASSANPPGQYQETQY
>TRBV11-2|TRBJ2-3
ASSRAGGSGATDTQY
>TRBV2|TRBJ2-2
ASRAGPNTGELF
>TRBV25-1|TRBJ2-3
ASSIQGGTDTQY
>TRBV18|TRBJ2-5
ASSPRPETQY
>TRBV5-5|TRBJ2-5
ASSWADRPQETQY
>TRBV10-1|TRBJ2-3
ASSERGLELTDTQY
>TRBV6-6|TRBJ1-2
ASSFVNGYT
>TRBV30|TRBJ1-6
AWSVAWNSPLH
>TRBV18|TRBJ2-7
ASSRQGRSASEQY
>TRBV25-1|TRBJ1-1
ASSWNVVAEAF
>TRBV7-2|TRBJ1-1
ASSLAAGKAEAF
>TRBV7-9|TRBJ1-5
ASSPSGGRDQPQH
>TRBV7-2|TRBJ2-7
ASSLASGAVKSYEQY
>TRBV5-1|TRBJ1-1
ASTTMGQANTEAF
>TRBV7-2|TRBJ2-1
ASSFIPRIYNEQF
>TRBV6-6|TRBJ1-2
ASRGTEVYGYT
>TRBV7-9|TRBJ2-7
ASSPGDFSSYEQY
>TRBV7-8|TRBJ2-7
ASSLDGTDSYEQY
>TRBV6-5|TRBJ2-3
ASSYASGRGTDTQY
>TRBV7-3|TRBJ1-6
ASSWTGSGSPLH
>TRBV5-8|TRBJ1-1
ASSLEGQDTEAF
>TRBV7-3|TRBJ2-2
ASSLTASPPGELF
>TRBV15|TRBJ1-2
ATSRGALAGDGYT
>TRBV2|TRBJ1-6
ASSERGQSPLH
>TRBV11-2|TRBJ2-7
ASSLGDRDGGEQY
>TRBV2|TRBJ2-3
ASIPGLAADTQY
>TRBV27|TRBJ2-7
ASSQTSGRAREQY
>TRBV4-1|TRBJ2-5
ASSQEGGGSQETQY